What follows are 10 T cell receptor beta chains derived from one specimen sequenced in a study of blood T cell repertoires in COVID-19. Measured with immunoSEQ multiplex PCR; TCRdb has only the in-frame clones, and not every one. The table includes a few hundred thousand clones, approximately 92% detected once. Sequenced input: PBMCs or T cells enriched from blood (not recorded which). These receptors were obtained from a man aged 25 to 40 who had recovered from COVID-19.

The chain is built from TRBV6-2 or TRBV6-3 and TRBJ1-5; TRBD1 aligns across 10 bases. V trimming: 5 bases; J trimming: 5 bases; junction bases outside the gene matches: 12. Germline CDR1 MNHEY, CDR2 SVGEGT. The CDR3 runs 17 residues. The CDR3, as DNA: TGTGCCAGCAGTCAAATCCTTACCGGGACAGGGGATCAGCCCCAGCATTTT. This encodes CASSQILTGTGDQPQHF.

V is TRBV7-9 and J is TRBJ1-2, with D unclear. The CDR3 runs to 13 residues. Trimming removed 6 bases at V and 7 bases at J, with 15 bases between. Germline lookup yields CDR1 SEHNR and CDR2 FQNEAQ (reference sequence). Here the CDR3 DNA reads TGTGCCAGCAGTGAACAGTCCACCGTTGGCTACACCTTC. Translated, it gives CASSEQSTVGYTF.

V and J are TRBV9 and TRBJ1-2; D call uncertain. V was cut by 0 bases and J by 2 bases, with 5 bases left in between. There are 13 residues in the CDR3. CDR1 SGDLS and CDR2 YYNGEE come from the germline V gene. In DNA form, the CDR3 reads TGTGCCAGCAGCGTAGACTCGAACTATGGCTACACCTTC. Amino acids: CASSVDSNYGYTF. The variable domain in full, with the rest retrieved from reference TRBV9 and TRBJ1-2, is DSGVTQTPKHLITATGQRVTLRCSPRSGDLSVYWYQQSLDQGLQFLIQYYNGEERAKGNILERFSAQQFPDLHSELNLSSLELGDSALYFCASSVDSNYGYTFGSGTRLTVV.

This chain connects TRBV6-2 or TRBV6-3 to TRBJ1-1, with a weak D call TRBD1 (5 bases). The germline CDR1 and CDR2 sequences are MNHEY and SVGEGT. The CDR3 totals 12 residues. Trimming pared 2 bases from V and 11 bases from J, leaving 12 bases between. CDR3 loop: CASSYSPRGAFF. In DNA form, the CDR3 reads TGTGCCAGCAGTTACAGCCCGCGGGGCGCTTTCTTT.

The chain joins TRBV5-8 to TRBJ2-2; D possibly corresponds to TRBD2 (5 bases). The CDR3 contains 14 residues. V was cut by 4 bases and J by 7 bases, with 14 bases left in between. The germline gives CDR1 SGHTS, CDR2 YDEGEE. The CDR3 protein is CASSGLEGRGELFF. The DNA for the CDR3 is TGTGCCAGCAGCGGTCTCGAGGGCCGCGGGGAGCTGTTTTTT. The full variable domain, its missing parts supplied by reference TRBV5-8 and TRBJ2-2, is EAGVTQSPTHLIKTRGQQATLRCSPISGHTSVYWYQQALGLGLQFLLWYDEGEERNRGNFPPRFSGRQFPNYSSELNVNALELEDSALYLCASSGLEGRGELFFGEGSRLTVL.

The J gene is TRBJ1-1, the V gene TRBV5-1, with TRBD1 matching 9 bases. V was pared by 3 bases and J by 4 bases, with 7 bases of the junction left unmatched. The CDR3 runs to 15 residues. CDR1 is SGHRS and CDR2 is YFSETQ in the germline V gene. In DNA, the CDR3 is TGCGCCAGCAGCTCCGGGGACAGGGAGGGCACTGAAGCTTTCTTT. This gives the protein CASSSGDREGTEAFF.

This clone has just a few counts. V gene TRBV10-3 combines with J gene TRBJ1-2, with TRBD1 matching 10 bases. Trimming took 9 bases from V and 5 from J; bases not matched to a gene: 9. Germline CDR1 reads ENHRY; CDR2 reads SYGVKD. The CDR3 has 14 amino acids. DNA of the CDR3: TGTGCCATAGCCGCCGGGACAGGGGAATATGGCTACACCTTC. It yields the protein CAIAAGTGEYGYTF.

As to this clone: Other DNA sequences of this sample code for an identical CDR3. The chain combines TRBV18 with TRBJ2-7, with D perhaps matching TRBD2 (5 bases). Between the trimmed V and J ends, which lost 3 bases and 3 bases, there was a span of 6 bases. Germline V gives CDR1 KGHSH, CDR2 LQKENI. CDR3 length: 12 amino acids. The CDR3 DNA reads TGTGCCAGCTCACCCGGAGGCTACGAGCAGTACTTC. It is translated as CASSPGGYEQYF.

The chain combines TRBV5-1 with TRBJ1-1; 7 positions match TRBD1. The germline V gene encodes CDR1 SGHRS and CDR2 YFSETQ. The CDR3 totals 16 residues. Trimming removed 0 bases from V and 3 bases from J; junction bases left unmatched: 8. The CDR3 protein is CASSLATGVGDTEAFF. The CDR3 DNA reads as TGCGCCAGCAGCTTGGCCACAGGGGTTGGGGACACTGAAGCTTTCTTT.

The chain recombines TRBV14 with TRBJ2-1; 7 bases fit TRBD2. The V gene end was trimmed by 6 bases and the J gene end by 0 bases; junction bases not matched to a gene: 8. Germline CDR1 reads SGHDN; CDR2 reads FVKESK. The CDR3 runs 16 residues. The CDR3 region is CASSPVGGSSYNEQFF. CDR3 sequence (DNA): TGTGCCAGCAGTCCTGTGGGGGGGAGCTCCTACAATGAGCAGTTCTTC.